These 3 T cell receptor beta chains were all obtained from the same sample, sequenced in a study of vaccination effects on CD4 cells after COVID-19 (dated by TCRdb to 2021 to 2024). These TCRs' antigens remain unknown. In the ViraFEST assay, PBMC were stimulated with viral peptide pools, and TCR sequencing was then used to find antigen-specific CD4+ T cell clonotypes based on their expansion. After about 10 days of culture, CD4+ T cells were isolated with the EasySep CD4+ T cell isolation kit. Participants received two doses of either the BNT162b2 or the mRNA-1273 mRNA SARS-CoV-2 vaccine. Receptor libraries were prepared by the immunoSEQ multiplex PCR assay. Held by TCRdb, this immuneACCESS table contains in-frame sequences only and omits some clones. Under half of the omission traces to an unresolved V gene where checked; the cause of the rest is unknown. This sample has about 24,000 clones in its table, and about 70% of those were observed once. Jointly, the top ten make up 8.2% of the sample.

Sequenced material: CD4+ T cells from PBMCs cultured with SARS-CoV-2 spike peptides, taken after COVID-19 vaccination. Taken with the paper, the label for cell subset or site translates to: SARS-CoV-2 spike overlapping peptide pool stimulation. The receptors were gathered from a human donor who received a COVID-19 vaccine.

This sequence joins TRBV4-2 and TRBJ2-3, with D perhaps TRBD1 (6 bases). CDR3 length equals 16 residues. Germline-derived CDR1 and CDR2 are LGHNA and YNFKEQ. Trimming took off 0 bases at V and 4 bases at J, with 14 bases between the two ends. The CDR3, as DNA: TGTGCCAGCAGCCAAGATCAGGGCAGGGGAGCAGATACGCAGTATTTT. Translated: CASSQDQGRGADTQYF.

The V and J genes are TRBV6-5 and TRBJ2-5; D unresolved. Deletions cut 6 bases from V and 1 base from J, with 9 bases between. From germline, CDR1 is MNHEY and CDR2 SVGAGI. The CDR3 is made up of 13 amino acids. The CDR3 sequence is CASSSVIQETQYF. The CDR3 coding sequence is TGTGCCAGCAGCTCGGTGATCCAAGAGACCCAGTACTTC.

V is TRBV3-1 (or the pseudogene TRBV3-2) and J is TRBJ2-3; TRBD2 agrees at 8 bases. This CDR3 is 18 amino acids long. The germline CDR1 and CDR2 sequences are LGHDT and YNNKEL (reference sequence). J gave up 5 bases and V 4 bases, and 17 bases lay outside the gene matches. CDR3 DNA sequence: TGTGCCAGCAGCCGCATGAGTCTCCGCGGGAGGTCGGGAGATACGCAGTATTTT. It yields the protein CASSRMSLRGRSGDTQYF.